The 9 T cell receptor beta chains below were found in one sample sequenced in a study of OX40 agonist ivuxolimab in advanced cancers. The protocol was immunoSEQ multiplex PCR, while the TCRdb copy is restricted to in-frame clones and leaves out a portion. The table records about 64,000 clones, around 89% of them present only once. The material was CD4+ or CD8+ T cells sorted from blood, obtained in a trial of the OX40 agonist ivuxolimab. The receptors come from an adult with an advanced solid tumor such as melanoma, head and neck, liver or kidney cancer.

The chain uses TRBV7-9 and TRBJ2-5; 10 bases line up with TRBD2. Germline CDR1 reads SEHNR; CDR2 reads FQNEAQ (reference sequence). The CDR3 extends over 14 amino acids. With V trimmed by 5 bases and J by 4 bases, 4 bases remained unmatched. CDR3: CASSRVAGGETQYF. The CDR3 DNA sequence: TGTGCCAGCAGCCGAGTAGCGGGAGGAGAGACCCAGTACTTC.

The rearrangement uses TRBV6-1 and TRBJ2-2; possibly TRBD2 for D (5 bases). The germline CDR1 and CDR2 sequences are MNHNS and SASEGT. The CDR3 has 14 amino acids. Trimming pared 4 bases from V and 5 bases from J, leaving 11 bases between. The CDR3 region is CASSGTGYTGELFF. The CDR3, as DNA: TGTGCCAGCAGTGGTACGGGGTATACCGGGGAGCTGTTTTTT.

CDR3 residues: CASSARSGGSYEQYF. As DNA, the CDR3 is TGCGCCAGCAGCGCAAGGAGCGGGGGCTCCTACGAGCAGTACTTC. The chain carries TRBV5-1 and TRBJ2-7; TRBD2 aligns across 8 bases. Germline V gene sequence: CDR1 SGHRS, CDR2 YFSETQ. The CDR3 consists of 15 residues. V lost 4 bases, J lost 0 bases, and 6 bases stayed unmatched.

This clone has only a few counts. The chain employs TRBV19 and TRBJ1-1; TRBD1 matches at 9 bases. The CDR3 covers 14 residues. CDR1 and CDR2 from the germline V gene are LNHDA and SQIVND (reference sequence). V dropped 6 bases and J dropped 0; count of bases not matched to a gene: 2. CDR3 bases: TGTGCCAGTAGGACAGGGGGGATGAACACTGAAGCTTTCTTT. Translated, it gives CASRTGGMNTEAFF.

The genes are TRBV6-1 and TRBJ1-5; D is ambiguous. Between the trimmed V and J ends, which lost 0 bases and 0 bases, there was a span of 6 bases. The CDR3 is 15 residues long. Germline CDR1 and CDR2: MNHNS and SASEGT. The CDR3: CASSEAINSNQPQHF. The CDR3, as DNA: TGTGCCAGCAGTGAAGCGATAAATAGCAATCAGCCCCAGCATTTT.

The chain joins TRBV7-1 to TRBJ1-2, with D tentatively TRBD1 (5 bases). TRBV7-1 is recorded as an ORF, its role being uncertain. The CDR3 has 12 residues. Trimming removed 4 bases at V and 8 bases at J, with 11 bases between. The CDR3 protein is CASSFRDRGYTF. The CDR3 bases are TGTGCCAGCAGCTTCAGGGACCGGGGCTACACCTTC.

The chain carries TRBV7-6 and TRBJ1-3; 7 positions match TRBD1. This CDR3 spans 15 amino acids. The germline CDR1 and CDR2 sequences are SGHVS and FNYEAQ. V was clipped by 1 base and J by 5 bases; unmatched bases: 5. This CDR3 is CASSLVGGIRNTIYF. The CDR3 nucleotides are TGTGCCAGCAGCTTAGTAGGGGGCATACGAAACACCATATATTTT.

V usage is TRBV2 and J usage is TRBJ2-3; 7 bases fit TRBD1. V dropped 8 bases and J dropped 4; count of bases not matched to a gene: 12. Germline-derived CDR1 and CDR2 are SNHLY and FYNNEI. This CDR3 has 15 residues. The CDR3 DNA is TGTGCCAGCGGGCCTTCGACAGGGCTCCCAGATACGCAGTATTTT. Translation gives CASGPSTGLPDTQYF. The complete variable domain, with remaining parts taken from reference TRBV2 and TRBJ2-3, reads EPEVTQTPSHQVTQMGQEVILRCVPISNHLYFYWYRQILGQKVEFLVSFYNNEISEKSEIFDDQFSVERPDGSNFTLKIRSTKLEDSAMYFCASGPSTGLPDTQYFGPGTRLTVL.

This chain connects TRBV9 to TRBJ1-1, with D hard to call. The CDR3 sequence is 15 residues long. V dropped 0 bases and J dropped 1 base, with 10 bases sitting between them. Germline V gene data show CDR1 as SGDLS and CDR2 as YYNGEE. CDR3: CASSVVVAKNTEAFF. The CDR3 region has the DNA TGTGCCAGCAGCGTAGTGGTAGCGAAGAACACTGAAGCTTTCTTT.